The present entry profiles one TCR beta chain with its context. There is no known antigen for this receptor. One base away there is no much larger clone; base qualities are not given. The data stem from a study of beta chain features in type 1 diabetes (dated by TCRdb to the late 2010s). The study in broad terms: Mean age, gender distribution, total cell number and subset yield did not differ between patients and healthy donors. In the study, recently diagnosed type 1 diabetes patients and matched healthy donors were compared on the TCRB repertoires of their sorted circulating CD4+ T cell subsets. A total of some 100,000,000 sorted cells were examined across all samples, and a strong correlation was observed between cell number per subset and RNA yield. Whereas all 30 or so donors provided naive and central memory subsets, regulatory and stem cell-like memory subsets were isolated from just 8 patients and about 8 healthy donors.

From each donor, a single peripheral blood sample of about 100 mL on average was drawn into heparinised tubes. Naive, central memory, regulatory and stem cell-like memory CD4+ T cells were sorted on a BD FACSAria II using a panel including CD45RO, CCR7, CD25, CD127, CD95 and CD27. All sorted populations exceeded 98% purity. Right away, PBMCs were isolated by Lymphoprep density gradient centrifugation and were stained directly, with no culture step. Samples were stained and sorted in pairs, with one healthy donor and one patient per experiment, so that batch effects were minimized. Looking up the germline V gene (reference sequence) yields CDR1 LNHNV and CDR2 YYDKDF. V loses 5 bases of germline sequence and J loses 8 bases, and the interval between the two ends is 25 bases. Taken from cysteine to phenylalanine, the CDR3 has 17 residues. Just CDR3 DNA is preserved here, 51 bases in frame from base 1.

The full study reports these points: Patients with type 1 diabetes made fewer insertions and deleted more nucleotides at VDJ recombination sites, implying thymic rearrangement abnormalities. HLA sub-analyses involved small numbers of individuals, so any influence of HLA type on TCRB rearrangement remained unresolved. The naive, central memory and regulatory TCRB repertoires appeared to resemble one another more closely among patients than among healthy donors. PCR may preferentially amplify shorter templates, but because patient and control samples were amplified and corrected together, any resulting skew would affect both groups equally. A moderate but significant shortening of TCRB CDR3 length was observed in type 1 diabetes patients in all four CD4+ subsets. Because cDNA rather than genomic DNA was sequenced, highly expressing activated cells could have been over-represented, although no difference in activation and CD3 levels was found between groups.

All of the isolated RNA was reverse transcribed with the High Capacity cDNA Reverse Transcription Kit, so expressed TCRB transcripts were sequenced. Deep immunoSEQ sequencing was applied to naive, central memory and regulatory T cell samples, giving an average of approximately 3.8 million total reads per sample. Sorted cells were lysed in RLT buffer, and RNA was extracted using DNase-treated RNeasy Micro or Mini kits according to cell number. Each cell subset was processed separately to prevent cross-contamination, with patient and healthy donor samples processed together. The immunoSEQ multiplex PCR was used to amplify TCRB sequences from cDNA, yielding 87-bp fragments that span the CDR3 region. Amplicons were sequenced on the Illumina HiSeq platform. Regarding the original processing steps: PCR bias was computationally corrected using synthetic template baselines, reads within Hamming distance 2 were collapsed, and singletons that could not be merged were discarded. By aligning reads against IMGT, V, D and J genes, CDR3 length, and insertions or deletions at six rearrangement sites were assigned. Within each subset, clonotype counts were normalized to sorted cell number, and only after that were true diversity and Gini coefficients computed with the tcR R package. Repertoire sharing was quantified using the overlap coefficient calculated on TCRB nucleotide sequences. This immuneACCESS table, as held by TCRdb, lists in-frame sequences with V and J called but not all clones. Of the missing ones, under half trace to an unresolved V gene in checked studies; the others have no known cause. The V and J calls and clone size were taken over from that table, and D and trimming were inferred from the DNA. This sample comprises 160,000 or so clones, roughly 9% of them detected only once. The ten largest clones capture 0.7% of the sample.

The sequencing input was central memory CD4+ T cells from blood. This clonotype was sampled from a woman aged 30 to 39 with type 1 diabetes. The chain is made from TRBV15 and TRBJ2-1; matching of 6 bases hints at TRBD2 as the D gene. Read as DNA, the sequence is TGTGCCACCAGCTCCGGACGTCTTAGCGGAAGTCGCGATGAGCAGTTCTTC. Its coded protein is CATSSGRLSGSRDEQFF.